Below, 21 T cell receptor beta chains from the same sample are listed, as sequenced in a study of metastatic and nonmetastatic thyroid tumors. Patients underwent thyroid surgery, and none had received any treatment before it. TCRdb reprocessed the PCR reads via MiXCR. The data show about 69,000 clones, with 12% to 15% seen just once and approximately 7% held by the top ten. The sample comprised blood. The receptor source for this set is a male donor with papillary thyroid cancer or a benign thyroid nodule (not recorded which). Some clones in this sample may be carry-over from other donors' samples.

Turning to this clone: A clone one base away is much larger, so this may be a read error. This chain connects TRBV29-1 to TRBJ2-1; weak D call: TRBD1 (5 bases). Trimming removed 3 bases at V and 8 bases at J, with 11 bases between. The CDR3 has 12 residues. CDR1 and CDR2 (germline): SQVTM, ANQGSEA. The CDR3: CSVDGWGDEQFF. For the CDR3, the DNA is TGCAGCGTTGATGGTTGGGGCGATGAGCAGTTCTTC.

This clone was counted many times. This chain links TRBV7-3 with TRBJ1-1; no clear D. V was clipped by 0 bases and J by 4 bases, with 9 bases between them. CDR1 and CDR2 (germline): SGHTA, FQGTGA. This CDR3 comprises 14 residues. The CDR3 DNA is TGTGCCAGCAGCTTAACTAGAGGGAGCACTGAAGCTTTCTTT. Amino acid sequence: CASSLTRGSTEAFF.

Comments on this clone: A much larger clone lies one base from this, so it may be a read error. The V call is TRBV10-1, the J call TRBJ2-5; TRBD2 aligns across 8 bases. There are 13 residues in the CDR3. Germline CDR1 and CDR2: WNHNN and SYGVQD (reference sequence). DNA of the CDR3: TGCGCCAGCAGCGAGAGCGGGAGTGGGACCAAGTACTTC. This sequence encodes CASSESGSGTKYF.

Many counts were recorded for this clone. Different DNA sequences within this sample yield the same CDR3. The rearrangement links TRBV30 to TRBJ2-2; 8 bases agree with TRBD1. The germline V gene has CDR1 GTSNPN and CDR2 SVGIG (reference sequence). V shed 3 bases and J 4 bases; nucleotides not matched to a gene: 10. The CDR3 has 16 residues. The CDR3 nucleotides are TGTGCCTGGAGCCGAGACAGGGGAGACGGCACCGGGGAGCTGTTTTTT. Translating it yields CAWSRDRGDGTGELFF.

At least ten counts were recorded for this clone. This rearrangement joins TRBV5-1 to TRBJ2-5; 8 bases are a match to TRBD1. J gave up 5 bases and V 4 bases, and 13 bases lay outside the gene matches. Germline lookup yields CDR1 SGHRS and CDR2 YFSETQ. The CDR3 has 16 amino acids. In DNA form, the CDR3 reads TGCGCCAGCAGCCAAGGGGGACAGGTTTTTCGCGAGACCCAGTACTTC. Translating it yields CASSQGGQVFRETQYF.

This clone was seen repeatedly, ten times or more. Its ends do not fully match the called genes, so a read error is possible. This sequence joins TRBV20-1 and TRBJ2-5; 8 bases line up with TRBD2. This CDR3 contains 16 residues. Germline V gene sequence: CDR1 DFQATT, CDR2 SNEGSKA (reference sequence). The CDR3 sequence: CSASSPSGWYQETQYF. The CDR3 nucleotides read TGCAGCGCTAGTAGCCCTAGCGGGTGGTACCAAGAGACCCAGTACTTC.

In this sample, this clone turned up many times. V and J are TRBV27 and TRBJ1-1, with D unclear. Trimming removed 3 bases at V and 4 bases at J, with 6 bases between. Germline assignment: CDR1 MNHEY and CDR2 SMNVEV (reference sequence). This CDR3 region has 12 residues. The CDR3 region has the DNA TGTGCCAGCAGTTTTTTGGGCACTGAAGCTTTCTTT. It specifies CASSFLGTEAFF.

This clone came up a few times. One end of the junction is discordant with germline, which a read error may explain. The rearrangement uses TRBV6-6 and TRBJ2-1; D possibly corresponds to TRBD2 (6 bases). CDR1 and CDR2 (germline): MNHNY, SVGAGI (reference sequence). The CDR3 has 16 amino acids. As DNA, the CDR3 is TGTGCCAGCATTTACTCCCCTAGCGTAATACGCAATGAGCAGTTCTTC. Encoded protein: CASIYSPSVIRNEQFF.

This clone was picked up many times. The chain carries TRBV7-8 and TRBJ2-7, with 8 positions matching TRBD2. With V trimmed by 0 bases and J by 4 bases, 8 bases remained unmatched. Germline CDR1 reads SGHVS; CDR2 reads FQNEAQ. The CDR3 extends over 16 amino acids. For the CDR3, the DNA is TGTGCCAGCAGCTTAGCGCCCGGGAGGGCTTATTACGAGCAGTACTTC. Translating gives CASSLAPGRAYYEQYF.

Comments on this clone: This clone may be a read error of a much larger clone one base away. The genes are TRBV5-4 and TRBJ2-7; possibly TRBD1 for D (5 bases). Trimming removed 3 bases from V and 1 base from J, with 17 bases in between. CDR1 and CDR2 (germline): SGHNT, YYREEE (reference sequence). CDR3 length: 16 residues. The CDR3 sequence is CASSYPWTPGSYEQYF. For the CDR3, the DNA is TGTGCCAGCAGCTACCCCTGGACACCTGGATCCTACGAGCAGTACTTC.

This clone came up many times. This sequence joins TRBV5-6 and TRBJ2-3; TRBD1 is a possible D gene (6 bases). V lost 4 bases to trimming and J lost 1 base, with 16 bases between them. CDR3 length: 16 amino acids. The V gene's germline CDR1 is SGHDT and CDR2 YYEEEE. In DNA form, the CDR3 reads TGTGCCAGCAGCCCTGCAGGGGTCACTGGCACAGATACGCAGTATTTT. The encoded protein is CASSPAGVTGTDTQYF.

This chain connects TRBV20-1 to TRBJ1-1; D gene unclear. Germline V CDR1 and CDR2: DFQATT, SNEGSKA (reference sequence). V was pared by 5 bases and J by 7 bases, with 17 bases between. This CDR3 is built from 13 residues. In DNA, the CDR3 is TGCAGTGCTTACAACCTGCGAGGAGGTGAAGCTTTCTTT. Translation gives CSAYNLRGGEAFF.

The chain carries TRBV2 and TRBJ2-7; 7 positions agree with TRBD1. CDR3 length: 17 amino acids. The junction had 17 bases not matched to a gene; V was cut back by 8 bases and J by 1 base. Per the germline V gene, CDR1 is SNHLY and CDR2 is FYNNEI. CDR3 loop: CASGVTSVGQVSYEQYV. DNA of the CDR3: TGTGCCAGCGGTGTAACCTCAGTAGGACAGGTTTCCTACGAGCAGTACGTC.

This clone has ten or more counts. The chain couples TRBV12-3 or TRBV12-4 to TRBJ2-2; D gene unclear. V gave up 10 bases and J gave up 6 bases, with 18 bases separating them. The CDR3 sequence is 14 residues long. The CDR3 DNA follows: TGTGCCACCATCGACCCGGCGGAGTCCGGGGAGCTGTTTTTT. Translating gives CATIDPAESGELFF.

This clone has a count of ten or more. The chain is built from TRBV2 and TRBJ2-1, with D perhaps matching TRBD1 (6 bases). V lost 0 bases and J 4 bases, leaving 16 bases between the germline ends. The CDR3 contains 17 residues. Germline V lookup: CDR1 SNHLY, CDR2 FYNNEI. The CDR3 bases are TGTGCCAGCAGTGAAGCGGGTCACAGGGTAATTTACAATGAGCAGTTCTTC. Protein: CASSEAGHRVIYNEQFF.

This clone was seen more than once but under ten times. The chain is built from TRBV28 and TRBJ1-2, with D unclear. The germline V gene has CDR1 MDHEN and CDR2 SYDVKM. CDR3 length equals 12 residues. V was pared by 5 bases and J by 5 bases, with 9 bases between. The CDR3 protein is CASSNLFYGYTF. The CDR3 DNA reads TGTGCCAGCAGTAACCTGTTTTATGGCTACACCTTC.

Many counts were recorded for this clone. The chain joins TRBV18 to TRBJ2-1; a possible D gene is TRBD2 (6 bases). Trimming stripped 1 base from V and 5 bases from J, with 12 bases between. This CDR3 has 15 amino acids. Per the germline V gene, CDR1 is KGHSH and CDR2 is LQKENI. The CDR3 DNA is TGTGCCAGCTCACCACTGAGGGTAGCGGACAATGAGCAGTTCTTC. Amino acid sequence: CASSPLRVADNEQFF. The full variable domain, its missing parts supplied by reference TRBV18 and TRBJ2-1, is NAGVMQNPRHLVRRRGQEARLRCSPMKGHSHVYWYRQLPEEGLKFMVYLQKENIIDESGMPKERFSAEFPKEGPSILRIQQVVRGDSAAYFCASSPLRVADNEQFFGPGTRLTVL.

This clone appeared a few times. A read error is possible here, since a much larger clone lies one base away. The genes are TRBV19 and TRBJ2-5; a weak D match, TRBD1 (5 bases). CDR1 is LNHDA, CDR2 SQIVND, per germline (reference sequence). There are 15 residues in the CDR3. Deletions cut 7 bases from V and 0 bases from J, with 15 bases between. DNA of the CDR3: TGTGCCAGTATCCCGCCAGGGCGGTACCAAGAGACCCAGTACTTC. It is translated as CASIPPGRYQETQYF.

The chain couples TRBV11-2 to TRBJ2-3, with 11 bases that match TRBD2. The CDR3 consists of 16 residues. V dropped 5 bases and J dropped 2; count of bases not matched to a gene: 6. Germline loops: CDR1 SGHAT, CDR2 FQNNGV. The chain's CDR3 is CASSPRLAGHTDTQYF. The DNA for the CDR3 is TGTGCCAGCAGCCCGAGACTAGCGGGACACACAGATACGCAGTATTTT.

On this clone itself: The sample carries other DNA sequences with the same CDR3. The genes are TRBV7-6 and TRBJ2-1; 9 nucleotides align to TRBD2. V trimming: 5 bases; J trimming: 11 bases; junction bases outside the gene matches: 16. The CDR3 extends over 16 amino acids. Germline loops: CDR1 SGHVS, CDR2 FNYEAQ. The CDR3 spells CASSKLSGSQVAKQFF. Written as DNA, the CDR3 is TGTGCCAGCAGCAAACTTAGCGGGAGCCAGGTGGCTAAGCAGTTCTTC.

This clone was seen many times. The genes are TRBV28 and TRBJ1-2, with D hard to call. The CDR3 has 13 amino acids. Per germline, CDR1 MDHEN and CDR2 SYDVKM. Trimming cost V 3 bases and J 3 bases, with 8 bases left between them. The CDR3 DNA sequence: TGTGCCAGCAGTTTCGTATGGGACTATGGCTACACCTTC. Translating it yields CASSFVWDYGYTF.